The 14 T cell receptor beta chains below all came from one sample that was sequenced in a study of blood T cell repertoires in COVID-19. The protocol was immunoSEQ multiplex PCR, while the TCRdb copy is restricted to in-frame clones and leaves out a portion. The repertoire consists of approximately 80,000 clones, with roughly 80% occurring once and the leading ten covering roughly 27%. The sequencing input was peripheral blood. The receptors here all came from a human donor in a cohort sampled during active COVID-19.

CDR3 in DNA: TGTGCCAGCAGCCCCTCCGGGCGGGATTCACCCCTCCACTTT. Amino acids: CASSPSGRDSPLHF. This chain connects TRBV4-2 to TRBJ1-6; D is ambiguous. The CDR3 loop spans 14 amino acids. CDR1 LGHNA and CDR2 YNFKEQ come from the germline V gene. V lost 4 bases and J lost 8, with 12 bases in between.

The rearrangement uses TRBV7-3 and TRBJ2-5; a weak D match, TRBD2 (6 bases). V was clipped by 5 bases and J by 4 bases, with 17 bases between them. Germline-derived CDR1 and CDR2 are SGHTA and FQGTGA. The CDR3 has 15 amino acids. The CDR3 DNA reads TGTGCCAGCAGCCCCTTGGGGACTGGGAGAGAGACCCAGTACTTC. It is translated as CASSPLGTGRETQYF.

This chain joins TRBV28 and TRBJ2-2; possibly TRBD1 for D (5 bases). V dropped 3 bases and J dropped 5 bases, with 10 bases sitting between them. In germline, CDR1 is MDHEN, CDR2 SYDVKM. The CDR3 extends over 14 amino acids. The CDR3 protein is CASSFRGLTGELFF. CDR3 nucleotides: TGTGCCAGCAGTTTTAGGGGCCTGACCGGGGAGCTGTTTTTT. The full variable domain, completed using reference TRBV28 and TRBJ2-2, is DVKVTQSSRYLVKRTGEKVFLECVQDMDHENMFWYRQDPGLGLRLIYFSYDVKMKEKGDIPEGYSVSREKKERFSLILESASTNQTSMYLCASSFRGLTGELFFGEGSRLTVL.

This sequence joins TRBV11-3 and TRBJ2-1, with 14 bases aligning to TRBD2. The CDR3 sequence is 20 residues long. The germline gives CDR1 SGHNT, CDR2 YENEEA. After removal of 1 base from V and 0 bases from J, the junction contained 8 bases not matched to a gene. In nucleotides, the CDR3 is TGTGCCAGCAGCTTAGGACGGGGACTAGCGGGGGTCCGCTCCTACAATGAGCAGTTCTTC. Translating gives CASSLGRGLAGVRSYNEQFF.

The V call is TRBV29-1, the J call TRBJ2-3; 7 positions agree with TRBD1. After removal of 6 bases from V and 4 bases from J, the junction contained 25 bases not matched to a gene. This CDR3 has 19 residues. Germline V gene data show CDR1 as SQVTM and CDR2 as ANQGSEA. DNA for the CDR3: TGCAGCGTAATTCACAGGGGCAAAGGTACCGCTAAACTTCCAGATACGCAGTATTTT. This sequence encodes CSVIHRGKGTAKLPDTQYF.

The V and J genes are TRBV5-6 and TRBJ2-1; weak D call: TRBD2 (7 bases). The CDR3 spans 16 residues. Per the germline V gene, CDR1 is SGHDT and CDR2 is YYEEEE. Trimming pared 0 bases from V and 4 bases from J, leaving 14 bases between. The DNA for the CDR3 is TGTGCCAGCAGCTTGGGTCTGGGGGGGCCTTACAATGAGCAGTTCTTC. Its protein product is CASSLGLGGPYNEQFF.

The chain recombines TRBV5-5 with TRBJ2-7, with D hard to call. V lost 4 bases and J lost 1, with 6 bases in between. Per germline, CDR1 SGHKS and CDR2 YYEKEE (reference sequence). This CDR3 region has 12 residues. The CDR3 DNA reads TGTGCCAGCAGCCACGGGTCCTACGAGCAGTACTTC. It specifies CASSHGSYEQYF.

V and J are TRBV9 and TRBJ1-5, with D perhaps matching TRBD1 (5 bases). Per germline, CDR1 SGDLS and CDR2 YYNGEE. The CDR3 has 14 residues. Trimming shortened V by 2 bases and J by 9 bases, and 15 bases separated the two germline ends. The CDR3 spells CASSVGTAEGPQHF. CDR3 DNA sequence: TGTGCCAGCAGCGTCGGGACGGCGGAGGGGCCCCAGCATTTT.

The J gene is TRBJ1-2, the V gene TRBV2; tentative D call: TRBD1 (5 bases). Germline lookup yields CDR1 SNHLY and CDR2 FYNNEI. Trimming shortened V by 6 bases and J by 1 base, and 21 bases separated the two germline ends. The CDR3 runs 17 residues. CDR3 in amino acids: CASRREGWPTNNYGYTF. The CDR3 DNA sequence: TGTGCCAGCAGGCGGGAGGGGTGGCCCACAAATAACTATGGCTACACCTTC.

The sample holds a few counts of this clone. V and J are TRBV5-1 and TRBJ2-1, with 10 bases that match TRBD2. The V gene's germline CDR1 is SGHRS and CDR2 YFSETQ. This CDR3 has 16 residues. With 4 bases clipped from V and 8 bases from J, the junction kept 12 bases outside the gene matches. This chain's CDR3 is CASSPISSGGRDEQFF. CDR3 DNA: TGCGCCAGCAGCCCGATAAGTAGCGGGGGGCGGGATGAGCAGTTCTTC.

This rearrangement joins TRBV7-2 to TRBJ1-2; 7 bases agree with TRBD1. CDR1 is SGHTA and CDR2 is FQGNSA in the germline V gene. This CDR3 has 15 amino acids. V dropped 4 bases and J dropped 4; count of bases not matched to a gene: 9. CDR3 coding DNA: TGTGCCAGCAGCTCCCGGACAGGCCCGGCCTATGGCTACACCTTC. Translating gives CASSSRTGPAYGYTF.

The chain combines TRBV6-1 with TRBJ1-2, with a weak D call TRBD1 (6 bases). Germline values: CDR1 MNHNS, CDR2 SASEGT. V lost 2 bases and J 5 bases, leaving 15 bases between the germline ends. CDR3 length: 15 amino acids. CDR3 protein: CASSERSGATYGYTF. CDR3 coding DNA: TGTGCCAGCAGTGAAAGGTCAGGGGCTACTTATGGCTACACCTTC.

This clone was observed a single time. The rearrangement joins TRBV2 to TRBJ2-2, with TRBD1 as a possible D gene (6 bases). Per the germline V gene, CDR1 is SNHLY and CDR2 is FYNNEI. V was shortened by 7 bases and J by 4 bases, with 13 bases between the two germline ends. This CDR3 spans 14 amino acids. The CDR3 protein is CASIGRGSTGELFF. In DNA form, the CDR3 reads TGTGCCAGCATTGGCAGGGGAAGCACCGGGGAGCTGTTTTTT.

The V and J genes are TRBV5-1 and TRBJ1-4; 8 bases are shared with TRBD1. Germline CDR1 is SGHRS and CDR2 is YFSETQ. The V segment lost 3 bases and the J segment 5 bases; nucleotides outside the gene matches: 6. The CDR3 covers 15 residues. Here the CDR3 DNA reads TGCGCCAGCAGCTACGGGACAGGAGGGAATGAAAAACTGTTTTTT. Protein: CASSYGTGGNEKLFF. The variable domain in full, completed from reference TRBV5-1 and TRBJ1-4, reads KAGVTQTPRYLIKTRGQQVTLSCSPISGHRSVSWYQQTPGQGLQFLFEYFSETQRNKGNFPGRFSGRQFSNSRSEMNVSTLELGDSALYLCASSYGTGGNEKLFFGSGTQLSVL.